This is a list of T cell receptor beta chains from one sample in a study of identical twins. TCRdb recomputed calls from the 5' RACE reads with MiXCR, one row per CDR3 protein. The sample contains 270,000 or so distinct CDR3 sequences, about 8% of which appear only once. This sample also belongs to another study, concerning yellow fever vaccine responses in identical twins.

The material sequenced was CD8+ T cells sorted from blood. The receptors were gathered from a woman in her late teens or twenties in good health. CDR3s include the opening cysteine and the closing phenylalanine or tryptophan. The order of the fields is clone size, D gene, CDR3 length, V gene, J gene, CDR3 DNA, CDR3 protein. A D gene is named only where the DNA matches it firmly. Size tells how often a clone was seen (once, few, many) or the class of an expanded clone, and some rows leave it out.

clone_size: many; d_call: TRBD2; cdr3_length: 14; v_call: TRBV12-3/TRBV12-4; j_call: TRBJ2-7; cdr3_nt: TGTGCCAGCAGTTACCTAGCGGGAGACTACGAGCAGTACTTC; cdr3_aa: CASSYLAGDYEQYF
clone_size: .; d_call: .; cdr3_length: 16; v_call: TRBV14; j_call: TRBJ2-7; cdr3_nt: TGTGCCAGCAGCCAAGTGGCCGGGACGGCATCCTACGAGCAGTACTTC; cdr3_aa: CASSQVAGTASYEQYF
clone_size: .; d_call: TRBD1; cdr3_length: 12; v_call: TRBV7-9; j_call: TRBJ2-1; cdr3_nt: TGTGCCAGCAGCGGCACAGGGGATGAGCAGTTCTTC; cdr3_aa: CASSGTGDEQFF
clone_size: .; d_call: .; cdr3_length: 15; v_call: TRBV13; j_call: TRBJ2-3; cdr3_nt: TGTGCCACCCTTGGGCTAGCAATTCTGGGCGATACGCAGTATTTT; cdr3_aa: CATLGLAILGDTQYF
clone_size: many; d_call: TRBD2; cdr3_length: 12; v_call: TRBV7-2; j_call: TRBJ2-1; cdr3_nt: TGTGCCAGCGAGCGGGAGAACAATGAGCAGTTCTTC; cdr3_aa: CASERENNEQFF
clone_size: .; d_call: .; cdr3_length: 14; v_call: TRBV27; j_call: TRBJ2-7; cdr3_nt: TGTGCCAGCAGTCCCTACCTCGGACTCTACGAGCAGTACTTC; cdr3_aa: CASSPYLGLYEQYF
clone_size: few; d_call: .; cdr3_length: 15; v_call: TRBV7-2; j_call: TRBJ2-1; cdr3_nt: TGTGCCAGCAGCGCGATGAACCTCGACGGGGATGAGCAGTTCTTC; cdr3_aa: CASSAMNLDGDEQFF
clone_size: many; d_call: .; cdr3_length: 14; v_call: TRBV5-1; j_call: TRBJ2-5; cdr3_nt: TGCGCCAGCAGCTTGTTGTCAAACGAAGAGACCCAGTACTTC; cdr3_aa: CASSLLSNEETQYF
clone_size: .; d_call: .; cdr3_length: 13; v_call: TRBV12-5; j_call: TRBJ1-2; cdr3_nt: TGTGCTAGTGGTTTGGACCCCCAGCTTGGCTACACCTTC; cdr3_aa: CASGLDPQLGYTF
clone_size: .; d_call: .; cdr3_length: 13; v_call: TRBV20-1; j_call: TRBJ2-1; cdr3_nt: TGCAGTGGGAATAGAGCTGGGCCGAATGAGCAGTTCTTC; cdr3_aa: CSGNRAGPNEQFF
clone_size: few; d_call: TRBD2; cdr3_length: 16; v_call: TRBV11-2; j_call: TRBJ2-2; cdr3_nt: TGTGCCAGCAGCTCCAGCGGGGGGGCCTACACCGGGGAGCTGTTTTTT; cdr3_aa: CASSSSGGAYTGELFF
clone_size: few; d_call: .; cdr3_length: 12; v_call: TRBV7-9; j_call: TRBJ2-5; cdr3_nt: TGTGCCAGCAGCTTACCAAGAGAGACCCAGTACTTC; cdr3_aa: CASSLPRETQYF
clone_size: .; d_call: .; cdr3_length: 15; v_call: TRBV18; j_call: TRBJ2-5; cdr3_nt: TGTGCCAGCTCACCACCGATCCCTCAGAGGGAGACCCAGTACTTC; cdr3_aa: CASSPPIPQRETQYF
clone_size: many; d_call: .; cdr3_length: 13; v_call: TRBV7-9; j_call: TRBJ2-5; cdr3_nt: TGTGCCAGCAGCTTTCTCTGGCAAGAGACCCAGTACTTC; cdr3_aa: CASSFLWQETQYF
clone_size: .; d_call: .; cdr3_length: 14; v_call: TRBV4-3; j_call: TRBJ1-1; cdr3_nt: TGCGCCAGCAGCCACAGGGACGGGTCGTATGAAGCTTTCTTT; cdr3_aa: CASSHRDGSYEAFF
clone_size: few; d_call: .; cdr3_length: 15; v_call: TRBV2; j_call: TRBJ1-1; cdr3_nt: TGTGCCAGCAGTGAGGCCACTAGTATGAACACTGAAGCTTTCTTT; cdr3_aa: CASSEATSMNTEAFF
clone_size: many; d_call: TRBD1; cdr3_length: 15; v_call: TRBV11-2; j_call: TRBJ2-7; cdr3_nt: TGTGCCAGCAGTTCCCGGACAGGGAGCTCCTACGAGCAGTACTTC; cdr3_aa: CASSSRTGSSYEQYF
clone_size: many; d_call: .; cdr3_length: 17; v_call: TRBV20-1; j_call: TRBJ2-7; cdr3_nt: TGCAGTGCTAGAGATAGGAGCGGAGTCTCCCCTTCCTACGAGCAGTACTTC; cdr3_aa: CSARDRSGVSPSYEQYF
clone_size: few; d_call: .; cdr3_length: 14; v_call: TRBV11-2; j_call: TRBJ2-7; cdr3_nt: TGTGCCAGCAGCTTAGCAGCGGCCCTCTACGAGCAGTACTTC; cdr3_aa: CASSLAAALYEQYF
clone_size: many; d_call: TRBD2; cdr3_length: 14; v_call: TRBV10-1; j_call: TRBJ2-1; cdr3_nt: TGCGCCAGCAGTGAGTCGGGACTAGCGGGAGTTAAGTTCTTC; cdr3_aa: CASSESGLAGVKFF
clone_size: few; d_call: .; cdr3_length: 18; v_call: TRBV18; j_call: TRBJ2-5; cdr3_nt: TGTGCCAGCTCACCACGTGTCTCGCAGCGGGCCCCGACGGAGACCCAGTACTTC; cdr3_aa: CASSPRVSQRAPTETQYF
clone_size: .; d_call: TRBD1; cdr3_length: 19; v_call: TRBV20-1; j_call: TRBJ2-1; cdr3_nt: TGCAGTGCTAGAGGCCCGTTTTTTGGACAGGAGAGACTGGGGGATGAGCAGTTCTTC; cdr3_aa: CSARGPFFGQERLGDEQFF
clone_size: .; d_call: .; cdr3_length: 13; v_call: TRBV29-1; j_call: TRBJ2-7; cdr3_nt: TGCAGCGTCATGGACTGGAGCTCCTACGAGCAGTACTTC; cdr3_aa: CSVMDWSSYEQYF
clone_size: many; d_call: .; cdr3_length: 14; v_call: TRBV5-5; j_call: TRBJ2-7; cdr3_nt: TGTGCCAGCAGCTTGGGTACCTCTAGCGACGAGCAGTACTTC; cdr3_aa: CASSLGTSSDEQYF
clone_size: many; d_call: TRBD1; cdr3_length: 13; v_call: TRBV20-1; j_call: TRBJ2-7; cdr3_nt: TGCAGTGCTCGGACAGGGCTCTCCTACGAGCAGTACTTC; cdr3_aa: CSARTGLSYEQYF
clone_size: few; d_call: TRBD1; cdr3_length: 15; v_call: TRBV4-2; j_call: TRBJ1-1; cdr3_nt: TGTGCCAGCAGCCAAGAGGGTAGGGGGCACACTGAAGCTTTCTTT; cdr3_aa: CASSQEGRGHTEAFF
clone_size: many; d_call: .; cdr3_length: 15; v_call: TRBV7-9; j_call: TRBJ2-2; cdr3_nt: TGTGCCAGCAGCTTATCCGGGAGAGGCACCGGGGAGCTGTTTTTT; cdr3_aa: CASSLSGRGTGELFF
clone_size: many; d_call: .; cdr3_length: 12; v_call: TRBV6-2/TRBV6-3; j_call: TRBJ1-1; cdr3_nt: TGTGCCAGCGTCACGGGGGGAACTGAAGCTTTCTTT; cdr3_aa: CASVTGGTEAFF
clone_size: .; d_call: TRBD1; cdr3_length: 15; v_call: TRBV3-1; j_call: TRBJ2-7; cdr3_nt: TGTGCCAGCAGCCCCCTCGGGACAGGAGCCTACGAGCAGTACTTC; cdr3_aa: CASSPLGTGAYEQYF
clone_size: many; d_call: .; cdr3_length: 13; v_call: TRBV6-5; j_call: TRBJ1-1; cdr3_nt: TGTGCCAGCAGTTACTCGATTGGGGATGAAGCTTTCTTT; cdr3_aa: CASSYSIGDEAFF
clone_size: many; d_call: .; cdr3_length: 13; v_call: TRBV27; j_call: TRBJ2-7; cdr3_nt: TGTGCCAGCGGATTGACAGCCTCCTACGAGCAGTACTTC; cdr3_aa: CASGLTASYEQYF
clone_size: many; d_call: .; cdr3_length: 16; v_call: TRBV7-8; j_call: TRBJ2-5; cdr3_nt: TGTGCCAGCAGCACGCTAGGTGACTATCACCAAGAGACCCAGTACTTC; cdr3_aa: CASSTLGDYHQETQYF
clone_size: .; d_call: TRBD2; cdr3_length: 16; v_call: TRBV9; j_call: TRBJ2-5; cdr3_nt: TGTGCCAGCAGCCCCTCAGCGGGGGGACCGCAAGAGACCCAGTACTTC; cdr3_aa: CASSPSAGGPQETQYF
clone_size: many; d_call: .; cdr3_length: 16; v_call: TRBV7-9; j_call: TRBJ2-5; cdr3_nt: TGTGCCAGCAGCCGCTTTTGGGGGGCACCCCAAGAGACCCAGTACTTC; cdr3_aa: CASSRFWGAPQETQYF
clone_size: few; d_call: TRBD2; cdr3_length: 16; v_call: TRBV20-1; j_call: TRBJ2-1; cdr3_nt: TGCAGTGCTAATACCCTCGGGGGCGGGGGGGACAATGAGCAGTTCTTC; cdr3_aa: CSANTLGGGGDNEQFF
clone_size: .; d_call: .; cdr3_length: 17; v_call: TRBV7-6; j_call: TRBJ2-1; cdr3_nt: TGTGCCAGCAGCCCGTCCCGGGACAACGTTGAGTGGGATGAGCAGTTCTTC; cdr3_aa: CASSPSRDNVEWDEQFF
clone_size: many; d_call: .; cdr3_length: 14; v_call: TRBV4-2; j_call: TRBJ2-3; cdr3_nt: TGTGCCAGCAGCCAAGAATGGCTGGCAGATACGCAGTATTTT; cdr3_aa: CASSQEWLADTQYF
clone_size: few; d_call: .; cdr3_length: 14; v_call: TRBV10-3; j_call: TRBJ2-7; cdr3_nt: TGTGCCATCAGTGAAGACCCTTTATCGTACGAGCAGTACTTC; cdr3_aa: CAISEDPLSYEQYF
clone_size: .; d_call: .; cdr3_length: 13; v_call: TRBV27; j_call: TRBJ1-4; cdr3_nt: TGTGCCAGCAGTTTAACCGACCGGGAAAAACTGTTTTTT; cdr3_aa: CASSLTDREKLFF
clone_size: many; d_call: TRBD2; cdr3_length: 14; v_call: TRBV27; j_call: TRBJ2-5; cdr3_nt: TGTGCCAGCAGTTTAAGGACTAGCGATGAGACCCAGTACTTC; cdr3_aa: CASSLRTSDETQYF
clone_size: .; d_call: .; cdr3_length: 13; v_call: TRBV12-3/TRBV12-4; j_call: TRBJ2-3; cdr3_nt: TGTGCCAGCAGTCTAATAGCGGCGGATACGCAGTATTTT; cdr3_aa: CASSLIAADTQYF
clone_size: many; d_call: .; cdr3_length: 15; v_call: TRBV24-1; j_call: TRBJ2-4; cdr3_nt: TGTGCCACCAGTGACTCGGCTCTGGACAAAAACATTCAGTACTTC; cdr3_aa: CATSDSALDKNIQYF
clone_size: few; d_call: TRBD2; cdr3_length: 16; v_call: TRBV28; j_call: TRBJ2-7; cdr3_nt: TGTGCCAGCAGCCTGAGCGTAGCGGGGAAGGAATACGAGCAGTACTTC; cdr3_aa: CASSLSVAGKEYEQYF
clone_size: few; d_call: TRBD1; cdr3_length: 15; v_call: TRBV4-1; j_call: TRBJ2-7; cdr3_nt: TGCGCCAGCAGCCAAGCCTGGGACAGCTCCTACGAGCAGTACTTC; cdr3_aa: CASSQAWDSSYEQYF
clone_size: few; d_call: .; cdr3_length: 16; v_call: TRBV20-1; j_call: TRBJ2-5; cdr3_nt: TGCAGTGCTAGAGATAGCGGAGTCCGCGAGGGAGAGACCCAGTACTTC; cdr3_aa: CSARDSGVREGETQYF
clone_size: few; d_call: TRBD2; cdr3_length: 15; v_call: TRBV20-1; j_call: TRBJ2-1; cdr3_nt: TGCAGTGCTAGCAGACCGGGACTAGCAGGGGATGAGCAGTTCTTC; cdr3_aa: CSASRPGLAGDEQFF
clone_size: .; d_call: TRBD1; cdr3_length: 14; v_call: TRBV7-6; j_call: TRBJ1-4; cdr3_nt: TGTGCCAGCAGCGAAGGACAGGGGAGTGAAAAACTGTTTTTT; cdr3_aa: CASSEGQGSEKLFF
clone_size: few; d_call: TRBD2; cdr3_length: 17; v_call: TRBV20-1; j_call: TRBJ2-4; cdr3_nt: TGCAGTGCTAGAGATGAGTATAGCGGGATAGCCAAAAACATTCAGTACTTC; cdr3_aa: CSARDEYSGIAKNIQYF
clone_size: few; d_call: .; cdr3_length: 12; v_call: TRBV30; j_call: TRBJ2-3; cdr3_nt: TGTGCCTGGAGTGTTCAAGGAGATACGCAGTATTTT; cdr3_aa: CAWSVQGDTQYF
clone_size: many; d_call: .; cdr3_length: 14; v_call: TRBV5-1; j_call: TRBJ2-1; cdr3_nt: TGCGCCAGCAGCTTGGCCTACCGAAACAATGAGCAGTTCTTC; cdr3_aa: CASSLAYRNNEQFF
clone_size: many; d_call: TRBD1; cdr3_length: 15; v_call: TRBV27; j_call: TRBJ2-1; cdr3_nt: TGTGCCAGCAGCCAGAGACGACAGGGTCGCAATGAGCAGTTCTTC; cdr3_aa: CASSQRRQGRNEQFF
clone_size: .; d_call: TRBD2; cdr3_length: 15; v_call: TRBV11-2; j_call: TRBJ2-3; cdr3_nt: TGTGCCAGCAGCTCCGAGCGGGAGAGGCCAGATACGCAGTATTTT; cdr3_aa: CASSSERERPDTQYF
clone_size: .; d_call: .; cdr3_length: 13; v_call: TRBV18; j_call: TRBJ2-7; cdr3_nt: TGTGCCAGCTCACCAGGGTCGAACTACGAGCAGTACTTC; cdr3_aa: CASSPGSNYEQYF
clone_size: .; d_call: TRBD1; cdr3_length: 14; v_call: TRBV20-1; j_call: TRBJ2-1; cdr3_nt: TGCAGTGTTAAGACAGGGGACCTGTACAATGAGCAGTTCTTC; cdr3_aa: CSVKTGDLYNEQFF
clone_size: .; d_call: .; cdr3_length: 16; v_call: TRBV15; j_call: TRBJ2-6; cdr3_nt: TGTGCCACCAGCAGAGATGAGGCGGAAGGGGCCAACGTCCTGACTTTC; cdr3_aa: CATSRDEAEGANVLTF
clone_size: few; d_call: .; cdr3_length: 10; v_call: TRBV3-1; j_call: TRBJ2-5; cdr3_nt: TGTGCCGCCGCTCGGCAGGCCAACCTCTTC; cdr3_aa: CAAARQANLF
clone_size: .; d_call: .; cdr3_length: 12; v_call: TRBV11-2; j_call: TRBJ2-4; cdr3_nt: TGTGCCAGCAGCTTAGGGGGGGACAAGGCGTACTTC; cdr3_aa: CASSLGGDKAYF
clone_size: .; d_call: .; cdr3_length: 14; v_call: TRBV29-1; j_call: TRBJ2-1; cdr3_nt: TGCAGCGTTCTCGGCGGTGGGGGGAAAAATGAGCAGTTCTTC; cdr3_aa: CSVLGGGGKNEQFF
clone_size: few; d_call: .; cdr3_length: 14; v_call: TRBV9; j_call: TRBJ2-5; cdr3_nt: TGTGCCAGCAGCGTAGATGGTTTGGGAGAGACCCAGTACTTC; cdr3_aa: CASSVDGLGETQYF
clone_size: many; d_call: .; cdr3_length: 14; v_call: TRBV9; j_call: TRBJ2-5; cdr3_nt: TGTGCCAGCAGCGTAGATGTGATACCAGAGACCCAGTACTTC; cdr3_aa: CASSVDVIPETQYF